Shown below are 4 T cell receptor beta chains from a single sample sequenced in a study of T cell responses to AZD1222 COVID-19 vaccine. Only in-frame clones appear in the TCRdb table, and some are missing; sequencing was by immunoSEQ multiplex PCR. The sample records around 100,000 clones, roughly 89% being singletons. The sequenced sample was peripheral blood, obtained on day 0 of AZD1222 vaccination. The receptors shown here come from an adult in good health.

The chain has TRBV27 and TRBJ2-3; D not resolved. The CDR3 extends over 13 amino acids. V was shortened by 1 base and J by 3 bases, with 5 bases between the two germline ends. The V gene's germline CDR1 is MNHEY and CDR2 SMNVEV (reference sequence). Here the CDR3 DNA reads TGTGCCAGCAGTTTATTAGGGACAGATACGCAGTATTTT. It codes for CASSLLGTDTQYF.

The rearrangement uses TRBV5-8 and TRBJ2-1; D may be TRBD2 (7 bases). The CDR3 has 19 residues. V was pared by 1 base and J by 0 bases, with 20 bases between. Per germline, CDR1 SGHTS and CDR2 YDEGEE. The CDR3 reads CASSLRGGFGLSSYNEQFF. In DNA, the CDR3 is TGTGCCAGCAGCTTGAGGGGGGGGTTTGGATTAAGCTCCTACAATGAGCAGTTCTTC.

V usage is TRBV11-1 and J usage is TRBJ2-1; D may be TRBD1 (6 bases). The CDR3 spans 15 residues. V lost 0 bases and J lost 6, with 12 bases in between. Germline values: CDR1 SGHAT, CDR2 FQDESV (reference sequence). The CDR3 here is CASSLAWAGANEQFF. In DNA form, the CDR3 reads TGTGCCAGCAGCTTAGCCTGGGCAGGGGCCAATGAGCAGTTCTTC.

The CDR3, as DNA: TGTGCCAGCTCAATGACAGGGGCAGATACGCAGTATTTT. It is translated as CASSMTGADTQYF. The rearrangement joins TRBV18 to TRBJ2-3; the match to TRBD1 covers 8 bases. CDR1 KGHSH and CDR2 LQKENI come from the germline V gene. The CDR3 length is 13 residues. After removal of 5 bases from V and 4 bases from J, the junction contained 2 bases not matched to a gene. The entire variable domain, with the rest obtained from reference TRBV18 and TRBJ2-3, is as follows: NAGVMQNPRHLVRRRGQEARLRCSPMKGHSHVYWYRQLPEEGLKFMVYLQKENIIDESGMPKERFSAEFPKEGPSILRIQQVVRGDSAAYFCASSMTGADTQYFGPGTRLTVL.